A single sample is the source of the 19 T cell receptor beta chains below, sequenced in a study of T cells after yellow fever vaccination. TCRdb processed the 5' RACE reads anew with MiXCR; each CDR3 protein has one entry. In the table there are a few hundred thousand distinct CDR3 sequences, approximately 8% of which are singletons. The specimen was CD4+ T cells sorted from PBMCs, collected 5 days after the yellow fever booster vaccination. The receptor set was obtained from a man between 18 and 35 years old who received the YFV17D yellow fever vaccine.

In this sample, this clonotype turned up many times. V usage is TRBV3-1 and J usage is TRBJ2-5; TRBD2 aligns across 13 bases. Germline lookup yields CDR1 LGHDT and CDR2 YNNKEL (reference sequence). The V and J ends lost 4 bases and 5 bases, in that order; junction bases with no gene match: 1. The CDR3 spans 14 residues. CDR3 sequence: CASSRGLAGETQYF. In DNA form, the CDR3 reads TGTGCCAGCAGCCGGGGACTAGCGGGGGAGACCCAGTACTTC.

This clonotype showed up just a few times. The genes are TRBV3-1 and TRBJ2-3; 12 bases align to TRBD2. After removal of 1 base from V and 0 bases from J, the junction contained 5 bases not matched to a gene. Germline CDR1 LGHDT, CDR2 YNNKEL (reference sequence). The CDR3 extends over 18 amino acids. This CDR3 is CASSQVTSGGLSTDTQYF. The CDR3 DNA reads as TGTGCCAGCAGCCAAGTGACTAGCGGGGGCCTCAGCACAGATACGCAGTATTTT.

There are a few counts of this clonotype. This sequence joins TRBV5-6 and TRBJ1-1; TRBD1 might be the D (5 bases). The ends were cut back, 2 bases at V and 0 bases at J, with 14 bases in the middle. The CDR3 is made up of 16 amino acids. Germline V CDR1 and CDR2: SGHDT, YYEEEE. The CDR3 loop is CASSFYGQGLNTEAFF. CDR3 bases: TGTGCCAGCAGCTTTTATGGGCAGGGCCTGAACACTGAAGCTTTCTTT.

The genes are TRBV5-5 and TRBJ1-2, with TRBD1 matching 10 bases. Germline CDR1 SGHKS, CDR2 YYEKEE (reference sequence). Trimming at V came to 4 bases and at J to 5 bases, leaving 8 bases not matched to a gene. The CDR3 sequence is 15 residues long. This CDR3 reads CASSPRTGGPYGYTF. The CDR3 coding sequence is TGTGCCAGCAGCCCAAGGACAGGGGGTCCGTATGGCTACACCTTC.

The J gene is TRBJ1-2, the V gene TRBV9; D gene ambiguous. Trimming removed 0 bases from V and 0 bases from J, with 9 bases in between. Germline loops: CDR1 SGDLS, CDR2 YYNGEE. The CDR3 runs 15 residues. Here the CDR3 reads CASSVGPGANYGYTF. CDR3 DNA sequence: TGTGCCAGCAGCGTAGGACCGGGAGCTAACTATGGCTACACCTTC.

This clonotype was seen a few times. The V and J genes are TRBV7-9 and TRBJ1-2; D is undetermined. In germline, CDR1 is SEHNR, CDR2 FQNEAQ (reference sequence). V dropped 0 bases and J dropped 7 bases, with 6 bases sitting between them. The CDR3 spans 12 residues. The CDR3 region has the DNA TGTGCCAGCAGCTTAGCGGATGGTGGCTACACCTTC. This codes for CASSLADGGYTF.

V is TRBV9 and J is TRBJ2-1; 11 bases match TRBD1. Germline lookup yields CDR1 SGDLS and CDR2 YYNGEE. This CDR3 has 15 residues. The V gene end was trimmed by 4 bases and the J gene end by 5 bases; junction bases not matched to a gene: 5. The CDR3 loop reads CASSPRTGGHNEQFF. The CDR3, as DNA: TGTGCCAGCAGCCCCCGGACAGGGGGCCACAATGAGCAGTTCTTC. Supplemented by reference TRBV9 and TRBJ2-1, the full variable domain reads DSGVTQTPKHLITATGQRVTLRCSPRSGDLSVYWYQQSLDQGLQFLIQYYNGEERAKGNILERFSAQQFPDLHSELNLSSLELGDSALYFCASSPRTGGHNEQFFGPGTRLTVL.

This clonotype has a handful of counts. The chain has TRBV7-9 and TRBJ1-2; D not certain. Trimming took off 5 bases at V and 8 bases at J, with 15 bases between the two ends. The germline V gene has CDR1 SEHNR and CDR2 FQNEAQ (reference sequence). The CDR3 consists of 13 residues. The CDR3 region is CASSAVNTMGYTF. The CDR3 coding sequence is TGTGCCAGCAGCGCGGTAAACACTATGGGCTACACCTTC. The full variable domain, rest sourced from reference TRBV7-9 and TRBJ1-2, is DTGVSQNPRHKITKRGQNVTFRCDPISEHNRLYWYRQTLGQGPEFLTYFQNEAQLEKSRLLSDRFSAERPKGSFSTLEIQRTEQGDSAMYLCASSAVNTMGYTFGSGTRLTVV.

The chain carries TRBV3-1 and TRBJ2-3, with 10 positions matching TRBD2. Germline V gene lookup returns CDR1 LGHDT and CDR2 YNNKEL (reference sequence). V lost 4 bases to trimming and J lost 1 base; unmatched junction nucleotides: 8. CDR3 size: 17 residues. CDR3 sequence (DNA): TGTGCCAGCAGCCTCCCTTTCCTAGCGGGGGGCACAGATACGCAGTATTTT. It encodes CASSLPFLAGGTDTQYF.

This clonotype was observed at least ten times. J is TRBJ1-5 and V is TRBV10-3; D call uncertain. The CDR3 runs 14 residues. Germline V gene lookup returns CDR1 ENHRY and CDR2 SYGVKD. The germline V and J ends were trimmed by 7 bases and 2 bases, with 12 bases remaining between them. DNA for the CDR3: TGTGCCATCACCTCGGAGGCCGGCAATCAGCCCCAGCATTTT. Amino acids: CAITSEAGNQPQHF.

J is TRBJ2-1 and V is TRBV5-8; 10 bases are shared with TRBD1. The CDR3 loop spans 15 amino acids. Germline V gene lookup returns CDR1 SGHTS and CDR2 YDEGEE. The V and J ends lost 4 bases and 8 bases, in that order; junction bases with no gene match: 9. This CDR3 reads CASSRTGTGVDEQFF. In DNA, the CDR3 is TGTGCCAGCAGCCGGACGGGGACAGGGGTAGATGAGCAGTTCTTC.

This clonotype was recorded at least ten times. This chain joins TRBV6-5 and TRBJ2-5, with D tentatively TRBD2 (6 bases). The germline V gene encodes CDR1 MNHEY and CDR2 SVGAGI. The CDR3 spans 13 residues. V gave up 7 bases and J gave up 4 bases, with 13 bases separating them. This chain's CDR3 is CASTKLAGETQYF. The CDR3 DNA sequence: TGTGCCAGCACCAAACTAGCTGGAGAGACCCAGTACTTC.

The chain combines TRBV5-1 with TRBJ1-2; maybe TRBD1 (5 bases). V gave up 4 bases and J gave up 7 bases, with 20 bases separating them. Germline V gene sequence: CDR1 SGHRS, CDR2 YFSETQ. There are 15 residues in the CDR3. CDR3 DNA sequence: TGCGCCAGCAGCCCGATGTTGACAGCCGGAACTGGCTACACCTTC. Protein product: CASSPMLTAGTGYTF.

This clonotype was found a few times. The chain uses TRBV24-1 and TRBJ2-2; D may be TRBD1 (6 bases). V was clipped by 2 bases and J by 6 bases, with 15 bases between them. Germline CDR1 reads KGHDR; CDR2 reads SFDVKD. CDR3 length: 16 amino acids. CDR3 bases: TGTGCCACCAGTGATTCCCAGGGGAAAAACGCCGGGGAGCTGTTTTTT. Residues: CATSDSQGKNAGELFF.

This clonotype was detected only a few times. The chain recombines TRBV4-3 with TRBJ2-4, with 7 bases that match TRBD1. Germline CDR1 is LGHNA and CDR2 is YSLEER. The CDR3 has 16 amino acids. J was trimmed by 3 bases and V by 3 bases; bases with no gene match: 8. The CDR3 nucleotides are TGCGCCAGCAGCCACCCAGCAGGGGGTGGCAAAAACATTCAGTACTTC. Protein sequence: CASSHPAGGGKNIQYF.

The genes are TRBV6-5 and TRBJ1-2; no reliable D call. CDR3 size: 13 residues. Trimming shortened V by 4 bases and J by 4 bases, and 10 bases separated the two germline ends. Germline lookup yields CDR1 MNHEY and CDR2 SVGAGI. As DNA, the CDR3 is TGTGCCAGCAGTTCAGACCCACTCTATGGCTACACCTTC. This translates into CASSSDPLYGYTF.

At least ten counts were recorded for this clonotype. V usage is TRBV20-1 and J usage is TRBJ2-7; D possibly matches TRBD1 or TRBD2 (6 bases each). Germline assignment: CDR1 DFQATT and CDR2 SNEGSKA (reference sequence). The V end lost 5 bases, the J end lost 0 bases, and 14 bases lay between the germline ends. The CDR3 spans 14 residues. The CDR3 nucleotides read TGCAGTGCTCAGAAGGGGGGAGGCTCCTACGAGCAGTACGTC. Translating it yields CSAQKGGGSYEQYV.

CDR3: CASSEWGRDRLTGELFF. The CDR3 DNA reads TGTGCCAGCAGTGAATGGGGAAGGGACAGACTCACCGGGGAGCTGTTTTTT. The chain is built from TRBV25-1 and TRBJ2-2; 7 bases map to TRBD1. Germline CDR1 MGHDK, CDR2 SYGVNS. The length of the CDR3 is 17 residues. J lost 4 bases, V lost 1 base, and 9 bases had no gene match.

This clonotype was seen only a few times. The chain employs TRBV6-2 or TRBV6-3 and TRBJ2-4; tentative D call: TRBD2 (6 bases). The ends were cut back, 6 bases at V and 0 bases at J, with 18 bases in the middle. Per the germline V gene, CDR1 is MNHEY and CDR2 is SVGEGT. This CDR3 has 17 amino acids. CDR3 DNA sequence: TGTGCCAGCAGCCCGGGACTTATCCCTCTAGCCAAAAACATTCAGTACTTC. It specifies CASSPGLIPLAKNIQYF.